This T cell receptor (beta chain) was identified during a study of HIV-infected patients and healthy controls (dated by TCRdb to between 2013 and 2015). Background for the entire study: The question the study tested was whether immune perturbation and reconstitution could be captured by deep TCR repertoire sequencing of small blood samples from HIV patients.

SuperScript III was used to reverse transcribe 500 ng RNA with primers targeting the alpha and beta constant regions. Separate alpha and beta chain libraries were made by chain-specific third strand synthesis with multiplexing indices. The protocol used a single primer pair to amplify all rearrangements within a chain, which avoided primer bias, and attached molecular barcodes to each cDNA molecule. Purified cDNA was ligated with T4 RNA Ligase 1 onto a 5' RACE adapter bearing a random hexamer and the SP2 sequencing primer site. Second strand synthesis was performed with Phusion polymerase and primed from the SP2 site, and slow temperature ramps were applied to favor optimal annealing. Two random hexamer sequences, both added before amplification and joined together, made up the 12-nucleotide barcode of each molecule. An amplification PCR of 23 cycles with P5s and P7 primers came after a short first PCR that had added P5 and P7 adapter elements plus a second index. The libraries went through roughly 27 PCR cycles in total, were quantified on a Qubit, were sized on a Bioanalyzer, and were diluted to roughly 4 nM. Normalized libraries were sequenced on an Illumina MiSeq with 2 x 250 paired-end kits. Into approximately 10 ul Tris-Cl, the reverse transcription reactions were eluted following cleanup on MinElute columns. Adapter ligations ran for 20 to 25 hours at 16 degrees C and were afterwards cleaned with AMPure XP beads at a 1:1 ratio. The authors processed their data as follows. Demultiplexed FASTQ files were processed with a modified Decombinator by which V, J, insert and barcode information was output. Any sequence that shared a barcode yet differed from the dominant sequence was discarded as an error, and the number of original cDNA molecules was estimated by counting barcodes clustered at Levenshtein distance 3. The R packages ineq, vegan, igraph and RCytoscape were used for downstream analyses, with IMGT nomenclature and CDR3 definitions applied. V gene usage was calculated across distinct sequences, with every TCR tallied a single time to avoid skew from clonal expansion. Unique CDR3 amino acid sequences within a donor were connected in similarity networks whenever two sequences differed by a single Levenshtein edit. Published HIV-specific CDR3s (92 alpha, about 720 beta) and CMV-specific CDR3s (more than 12 alpha, roughly 250 beta) were compiled and searched for in the repertoires. Random subsampling to size-matched repertoires demonstrated that the decreased diversity in patients did not result from their lower sequence numbers. TCRdb reanalyzed the raw reads on its own, using fastp at Q25 for trimming and MiXCR for clone calling, and kept in-frame beta chains. Every CDR3 protein is listed once, alongside the most common genes and DNA of its rows. The V and J calls shown here were made by TCRdb, not taken from the authors' results. This sample is represented by approximately 22,000 distinct CDR3 sequences; 8% to 10% of them were singletons. The ten biggest clones cover approximately 4.2% of the sample.

Whole blood was used without cell fractionation, so the repertoire reflected all unsorted peripheral T cells. About 9 uninfected healthy donors were sampled as controls, four of whom were sampled twice about three months apart. For RNA extraction, roughly 2.6 ml of peripheral blood was drawn into Tempus tubes. The TURBO-DNase kit was used to remove leftover genomic DNA, and GLOBINclear was used to deplete globin mRNA. This clonotype was seen repeatedly, ten times or more. Its recognized antigen is unknown. Per-base qualities were not stored, and no clone one base away is much larger. The full study reports these points: Size-matched repertoire data did not replicate the apparent post-therapy recovery of the Gini index in HIV-infected patients. Eight alpha and eight beta V genes showed significantly different mean usage between HIV-infected patients and controls. Healthy controls shared more CDR3s between individuals than HIV+ patients, by Jaccard index and by count of highly shared sequences. In the samples, alpha-beta chain pairing was left undetermined. MAIT cell alpha-chain CDR3s were found at high frequency in healthy controls but were severely depleted in HIV+ repertoires. Sequencing depth was restricted by the use of whole blood, which also prevented the dynamics of distinct T-cell subpopulations from being separated. Processing was restricted to sixteen HIV-infected individuals, which the authors judged to be a major constraint on the generalizability of the findings. The observed differences in diversity could not be explained by the slight differences in age and sex profiles between the study cohorts. In the study, no determination of donor HLA types was made. Significantly higher mean Gini indices were seen in HIV-infected repertoires than in controls, possibly reflecting oligoclonality. During therapy, a significant decrease in frequency was seen for HIV-associated CDR3s, whereas no significant change was found for CMV-associated CDR3s, although most of them became more frequent. Healthy control repertoires showed roughly threefold more distinct CDR3s and higher Shannon diversity than untreated HIV+ repertoires. Rare events from HIV-infected data received too much weight under size-matching, and comparisons were complicated by unequal numbers of distinct sequences between patients and controls.

The clonotype was recovered from an adult in good health. The sample consisted of blood.

The DNA sequence is as follows: TGTGCCAGCAGCTTGGGGGGGTCGGATTCTGCTTTCTTT. Its protein product is CASSLGGSDSAFF. Recombination linked TRBV5-6 to TRBJ1-1; the D gene is perhaps TRBD1, on 5 matching bases. Trimming removed 0 bases from V and 11 bases from J, leaving 14 bases between the germline ends. Reading the germline V gene gives CDR1 SGHDT and CDR2 YYEEEE. Its CDR3 holds 13 amino acids, cysteine through phenylalanine. This entry keeps only the CDR3 DNA: 39 bases, framed from base 1.